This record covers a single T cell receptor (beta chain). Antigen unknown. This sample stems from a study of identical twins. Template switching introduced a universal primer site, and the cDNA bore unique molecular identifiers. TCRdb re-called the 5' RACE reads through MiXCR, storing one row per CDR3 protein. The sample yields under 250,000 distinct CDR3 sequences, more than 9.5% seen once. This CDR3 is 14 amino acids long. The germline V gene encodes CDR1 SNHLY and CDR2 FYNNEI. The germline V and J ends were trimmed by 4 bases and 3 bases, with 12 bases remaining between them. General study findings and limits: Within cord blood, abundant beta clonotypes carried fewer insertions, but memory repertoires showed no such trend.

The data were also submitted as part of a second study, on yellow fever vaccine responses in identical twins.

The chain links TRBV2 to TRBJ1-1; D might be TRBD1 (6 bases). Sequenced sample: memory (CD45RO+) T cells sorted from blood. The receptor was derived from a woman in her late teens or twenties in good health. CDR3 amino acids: CASSGSTGDTEAFF. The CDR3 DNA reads TGTGCCAGCAGTGGATCGACAGGAGACACTGAAGCTTTCTTT.